This TCR beta chain is from a study of read filtering for tumor transcriptome and immune sequencing. As for the study in general: R-ISS stage counts were 8 or 9 for I, about 15 for II, roughly seven for III. After DNase treatment, RNA was made into whole-transcriptome libraries.

This library used roughly 400 ng RNA and molecular barcoded adaptors spanning alpha/delta and beta/gamma chains. Each CDR3 protein is one row after TCRdb ran MiXCR on the reads. This sample has approximately 140,000 distinct CDR3 sequences, with around 13% found just once. Study conclusions and caveats: Compared with RNA-seq, IR-seq gave much higher clonotype depth and reliability.

The CDR3 loop spans 15 amino acids. Trimming pared 2 bases from V and 0 bases from J, leaving 7 bases between. Germline V gene sequence: CDR1 SEHNR, CDR2 FQNEAQ (reference sequence). There are many counts of this clonotype. As yet, its antigen is unknown. The TCR sequence derives from a donor aged 40 or older with multiple myeloma. The sample taken for sequencing was a population of CD138-negative cells sorted from bone marrow. This sequence joins TRBV7-9 and TRBJ2-2; D unclear. The DNA for the CDR3 is TGTGCCAGCAGCTTACTGATAGCGAACACCGGGGAGCTGTTTTTT. This codes for CASSLLIANTGELFF.